This T cell receptor (beta chain) is drawn from a study of human T cells and chemical hapten exposure. The wider study: Minor pooled library volume differences mainly drove per-sample TCR yield variation.

This clonotype has only a few counts. Its antigen is still unknown. Study results and caveats: Counts of expanded TCRs (at PT1) showed a positive correlation with patch test score.

Germline CDR1 reads SNHLY; CDR2 reads FYNNEI. The CDR3 is 13 residues long. Trimming left V 8 bases short and J 3 bases short, with 12 bases between. The time point denotes: patch test 2, 6 weeks after DPC sensitization. Regarding treatment: therapeutic diphenylcyclopropenone sensitization with weekly scalp DPC. In the source study's methods: The median was around 88,000 TCRs per sample, ranging about 20,000 to 690,600. Each CDR3 protein is one row after TCRdb ran MiXCR on the RACE reads. TCRdb's processing, not the authors' own work, is the source of the V and J calls. Of under 90,000 distinct CDR3 sequences in the sample, approximately 9% were seen once.

V and J are TRBV2 and TRBJ2-3; no reliable D call. The starting material was whole blood, obtained in connection with sensitization to the hapten diphenylcyclopropenone (DPC). The sequence was obtained from a woman in her forties or fifties with alopecia areata. Some clones in this sample may be carry-over from other donors' samples. In DNA form, the CDR3 reads TGTGCCAGCCTCCGGAAGGGTACAGATACGCAGTATTTT. Its translation is CASLRKGTDTQYF.